Described below is a single T cell receptor (beta chain) sequence and its context. No antigen is known for it. Produced via immunoSEQ multiplex PCR; TCRdb's table is partial and in-frame only. The sample has about 220,000 clones; about 87% are singletons. These data originate in a study of cytomegalovirus exposure and HLA in healthy donors. The CDR3 consists of 15 residues. The germline CDR1 and CDR2 sequences are MGHRA and YSYEKL. The V gene lost 1 base and the J gene lost 3 bases, with 10 bases spanning the gap. General study points: Reported results showed that the classifier diagnosed cytomegalovirus status with high specificity and sensitivity. Researchers reported that a few CMV-associated chains were confirmed in vitro as CMV antigen-specific.

The origin of this receptor is a man in his late teens or twenties in good health and CMV-seronegative. The sequenced sample consisted of PBMCs. V is TRBV4-1 and J is TRBJ1-3; tentatively, D is TRBD1 (5 bases). The DNA of the CDR3 is TGCGCCAGCAGCCAAGGACCAGGGAATGGAAACACCATATATTTT. Protein product: CASSQGPGNGNTIYF.